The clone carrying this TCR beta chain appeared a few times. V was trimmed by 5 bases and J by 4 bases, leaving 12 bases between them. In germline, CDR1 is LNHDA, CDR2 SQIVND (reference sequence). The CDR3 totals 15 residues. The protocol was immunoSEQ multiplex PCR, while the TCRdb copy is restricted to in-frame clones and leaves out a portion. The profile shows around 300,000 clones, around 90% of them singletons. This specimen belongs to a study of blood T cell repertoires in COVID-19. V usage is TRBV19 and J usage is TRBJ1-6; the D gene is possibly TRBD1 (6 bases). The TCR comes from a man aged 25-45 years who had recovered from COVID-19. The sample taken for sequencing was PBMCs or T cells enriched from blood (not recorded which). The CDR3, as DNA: TGTGCCAGTAGTCCCCGGGACACTTATAATTCACCCCTCCACTTT. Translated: CASSPRDTYNSPLHF.